A single sample is the source of the 3 T cell receptor beta chains below, sequenced in a study of cytomegalovirus exposure and HLA in healthy donors. With 60 Vbeta and 13 Jbeta primers, the PCR was carried out. Libraries were prepared by immunoSEQ multiplex PCR; TCRdb keeps only in-frame clonotypes and omits some of them. The table includes under 200,000 clones, 70% to 80% detected once. The sample comprised PBMCs. These receptors came from a woman aged 50 to 60 in good health and CMV-seronegative.

The J gene is TRBJ1-5, the V gene TRBV19; the D is unclear. Trimming took off 7 bases at V and 7 bases at J, with 14 bases between the two ends. The CDR3 is 13 residues long. Germline assignment: CDR1 LNHDA and CDR2 SQIVND (reference sequence). The CDR3 is CASTDWAAQPQHF. The CDR3 coding sequence is TGTGCCAGTACCGATTGGGCAGCCCAGCCCCAGCATTTT.

The chain employs TRBV7-9 and TRBJ2-7; D gene uncertain. This CDR3 spans 13 amino acids. Trimming stripped 4 bases from V and 3 bases from J, with 10 bases between. Germline V gene data show CDR1 as SEHNR and CDR2 as FQNEAQ (reference sequence). The CDR3 reads CASSSLIVYEQYF. The CDR3 DNA follows: TGTGCCAGCAGCTCCTTGATAGTCTACGAGCAGTACTTC.

The chain is built from TRBV19 and TRBJ2-3, with a weak D call TRBD2 (6 bases). This CDR3 has 17 residues. Germline V gene lookup returns CDR1 LNHDA and CDR2 SQIVND (reference sequence). V lost 5 bases to trimming and J lost 0 bases, with 18 bases between them. In DNA form, the CDR3 reads TGTGCCAGTAGTTTAGCGGTAACTCTAATTAGCACAGATACGCAGTATTTT. Encoded protein: CASSLAVTLISTDTQYF.